The 21 T cell receptor beta chains listed next were all sequenced from one sample in a study of CD8 T cells in Susac syndrome. After extraction with the RNeasy kit, 0.5 to 1 ug of the RNA was reverse transcribed using random hexamers. TCRdb processed the immunoSEQ multiplex PCR reads anew with MiXCR; each CDR3 protein has one entry. The sample shows about 80,000 distinct CDR3 sequences, around 94% of them seen only once. The sample consisted of CD8+ T cells from PBMCs. These receptors came from a human donor in good health.

The chain is built from TRBV4-2 and TRBJ2-3; TRBD2 agrees at 9 bases. CDR1 is LGHNA and CDR2 is YNFKEQ in the germline V gene. J was trimmed by 4 bases and V by 0 bases; bases with no gene match: 2. This CDR3 contains 15 residues. Here the CDR3 reads CASSQEGGGADTQYF. The CDR3 DNA is TGTGCCAGCAGCCAAGAAGGCGGGGGGGCAGATACGCAGTATTTT.

The gene calls are TRBV29-1 and TRBJ2-2; D might be TRBD2 (5 bases). Germline lookup yields CDR1 SQVTM and CDR2 ANQGSEA. The germline V and J ends were trimmed by 3 bases and 7 bases, with 6 bases remaining between them. CDR3 length: 11 residues. The CDR3 coding sequence is TGCAGCGTTGACGCGGGCGGGGAGCTGTTTTTT. This sequence encodes CSVDAGGELFF.

The chain combines TRBV4-1 with TRBJ2-7; D not resolved. The V and J ends lost 0 bases and 4 bases respectively, with 19 bases between them. CDR3 length equals 17 residues. Germline V lookup: CDR1 MGHRA, CDR2 YSYEKL. CDR3 loop: CASSQDQGSSPAYEQYF. The DNA of the CDR3 is TGCGCCAGCAGCCAAGATCAAGGGTCCAGTCCGGCGTACGAGCAGTACTTC.

V gene TRBV30 combines with J gene TRBJ1-1; 7 bases agree with TRBD1. V dropped 4 bases and J dropped 3; count of bases not matched to a gene: 23. This CDR3 has 19 residues. The V gene's germline CDR1 is GTSNPN and CDR2 SVGIG (reference sequence). The CDR3 nucleotides are TGTGCCTGGACCCCCCGATGGACAGGCTTTAAGTCGGGGGACACTGAAGCTTTCTTT. It yields the protein CAWTPRWTGFKSGDTEAFF.

This rearrangement joins TRBV4-1 to TRBJ2-3, with 8 bases that match TRBD1. V trimming: 4 bases; J trimming: 2 bases; junction bases outside the gene matches: 8. CDR3 length: 16 residues. CDR1 is MGHRA and CDR2 is YSYEKL in the germline V gene. The CDR3 DNA reads as TGCGCCAGCAGCCCCGAGACAGGGGAGATCACAGATACGCAGTATTTT. Translation gives CASSPETGEITDTQYF.

The J gene is TRBJ1-2, the V gene TRBV12-3 or TRBV12-4; D remains ambiguous. The CDR3 covers 12 residues. V lost 2 bases and J lost 4, with 5 bases in between. Written as DNA, the CDR3 is TGTGCCAGCAGTTTAAACAGCTATGGCTACACCTTC. It codes for CASSLNSYGYTF.

The V and J genes are TRBV5-4 and TRBJ2-3; 8 bases agree with TRBD2. CDR3 length equals 15 residues. J was trimmed by 3 bases and V by 5 bases; bases with no gene match: 8. CDR1 and CDR2 from the germline V gene are SGHNT and YYREEE (reference sequence). CDR3 protein: CASSWTSSITDTQYF. In DNA, the CDR3 is TGTGCCAGCAGTTGGACTAGCTCCATAACAGATACGCAGTATTTT.

The V call is TRBV13, the J call TRBJ2-3; TRBD1 is a possible D gene (5 bases). The CDR3 loop spans 16 amino acids. V was shortened by 6 bases and J by 2 bases, with 18 bases between the two germline ends. Germline V gene lookup returns CDR1 PRHDT and CDR2 FYEKMQ (reference sequence). Written as DNA, the CDR3 is TGTGCCAGCAGACTACGGGCAGGGATCCCCACAGATACGCAGTATTTT. Amino acid sequence: CASRLRAGIPTDTQYF.

The rearrangement joins TRBV7-9 to TRBJ2-5, with D possibly matching TRBD2 (5 bases). The germline V gene has CDR1 SEHNR and CDR2 FQNEAQ (reference sequence). CDR3 length equals 13 residues. The V gene lost 8 bases and the J gene lost 1 base, with 11 bases spanning the gap. CDR3 nucleotide sequence: TGTGCCAGCGGAGGAGCTTTCCAAGAGACCCAGTACTTC. It codes for CASGGAFQETQYF. Supplemented by reference TRBV7-9 and TRBJ2-5, the full variable domain reads DTGVSQNPRHKITKRGQNVTFRCDPISEHNRLYWYRQTLGQGPEFLTYFQNEAQLEKSRLLSDRFSAERPKGSFSTLEIQRTEQGDSAMYLCASGGAFQETQYFGPGTRLLVL.

DNA for the CDR3: TGCGCCAGCAGCCAAGGGCCCGAGGGCTCCTACGAGCAGTACGTC. Its translation is CASSQGPEGSYEQYV. The chain couples TRBV4-1 to TRBJ2-7; maybe TRBD2 (5 bases). The germline V gene encodes CDR1 MGHRA and CDR2 YSYEKL. The CDR3 extends over 15 amino acids. Trimming removed 1 base from V and 0 bases from J, with 10 bases in between.

The rearrangement joins TRBV7-9 to TRBJ2-5; D unclear. This CDR3 region has 12 residues. Germline V CDR1 and CDR2: SEHNR, FQNEAQ (reference sequence). Trimming removed 5 bases at V and 1 base at J, with 5 bases between. CDR3 nucleotides: TGTGCCAGCAGCCCCCCCCAAGAGACCCAGTACTTC. This translates into CASSPPQETQYF.

This chain joins TRBV12-3 or TRBV12-4 and TRBJ1-1, with D unresolved. With 0 bases removed from V and 8 bases from J, the gap between germline ends came to 13 bases. This CDR3 contains 14 residues. The CDR3 here is CASSLAIRGQEAFF. The CDR3, as DNA: TGTGCCAGCAGTTTAGCCATCCGAGGTCAGGAAGCTTTCTTT.

The V gene is TRBV10-2, the J gene TRBJ2-1; 13 bases agree with TRBD2. V was clipped by 4 bases and J by 7 bases; unmatched bases: 7. This CDR3 contains 16 residues. CDR1 is WSHSY and CDR2 is SAAADI in the germline V gene. Here the CDR3 reads CASSVTTSGRTNEQFF. The CDR3 bases are TGCGCCAGCAGTGTCACGACTAGCGGGAGGACGAATGAGCAGTTCTTC.

The J gene is TRBJ2-2, the V gene TRBV6-4; possibly TRBD2 for D (5 bases). Germline V CDR1 and CDR2: MRHNA, SNTAGT. V lost 3 bases, J lost 3 bases, and 5 bases lay in between. The CDR3 length is 13 residues. CDR3 DNA: TGTGCCAGCAGTGAGGACTACACCGGGGAGCTGTTTTTT. As protein: CASSEDYTGELFF.

This sequence joins TRBV27 and TRBJ1-5, with D perhaps TRBD1 (5 bases). Trimming removed 3 bases at V and 1 base at J, with 10 bases between. Germline CDR1 and CDR2: MNHEY and SMNVEV (reference sequence). The CDR3 sequence is 15 residues long. As DNA, the CDR3 is TGTGCCAGCAGTTTGGCAGGGTCGAGCAATCAGCCCCAGCATTTT. This translates into CASSLAGSSNQPQHF.

This clonotype was recorded once. The chain employs TRBV25-1 and TRBJ2-7; the D gene could be TRBD1 or TRBD2 (6 bases each). V lost 5 bases, J lost 3 bases, and 14 bases lay in between. This CDR3 has 14 amino acids. CDR1 is MGHDK and CDR2 is SYGVNS in the germline V gene. The CDR3 reads CASSQQGGGYEQYF. The CDR3 nucleotides are TGTGCCAGCAGTCAACAGGGAGGTGGCTACGAGCAGTACTTC.

The DNA of the CDR3 is TGTGCCAGCCAGGGGGGACTAGCGGGAGGCTCATACAATGAGCAGTTCTTC. Its translation is CASQGGLAGGSYNEQFF. V is TRBV19 and J is TRBJ2-1, with 15 bases that match TRBD2. Germline CDR1 is LNHDA and CDR2 is SQIVND (reference sequence). V was pared by 9 bases and J by 4 bases, with 10 bases of the junction left unmatched. This CDR3 contains 17 residues.

This chain connects TRBV29-1 to TRBJ2-7; maybe TRBD2 (6 bases). Trimming pared 4 bases from V and 1 base from J, leaving 14 bases between. Germline V gene sequence: CDR1 SQVTM, CDR2 ANQGSEA. There are 14 residues in the CDR3. The CDR3 reads CSVVGLPGSYEQYF. CDR3 DNA: TGCAGCGTTGTGGGACTTCCGGGGTCCTACGAGCAGTACTTC.

This sequence joins TRBV7-9 and TRBJ2-7; D may be TRBD1 or TRBD2 (7 bases each). The germline CDR1 and CDR2 sequences are SEHNR and FQNEAQ (reference sequence). Trimming pared 4 bases from V and 1 base from J, leaving 17 bases between. The CDR3 extends over 16 amino acids. CDR3 sequence: CASSWTGTAGSYEQYF. CDR3 nucleotides: TGTGCCAGCAGCTGGACCGGGACAGCGGGATCCTACGAGCAGTACTTC.

V gene TRBV7-2 combines with J gene TRBJ2-5; maybe TRBD1 (5 bases). This CDR3 comprises 16 residues. Germline V CDR1 and CDR2: SGHTA, FQGNSA. V was shortened by 2 bases and J by 3 bases, with 16 bases between the two germline ends. CDR3 coding DNA: TGTGCCAGCAGCTTATGGGGCCGAAAGGCGGAAGAGACCCAGTACTTC. Its protein product is CASSLWGRKAEETQYF.

The chain carries TRBV5-1 and TRBJ2-5; 10 bases align to TRBD2. V lost 4 bases to trimming and J lost 2 bases; unmatched junction nucleotides: 8. The CDR3 covers 16 residues. Germline V gene sequence: CDR1 SGHRS, CDR2 YFSETQ. The CDR3, as DNA: TGCGCCAGCAGCAGGCCGACTAGCGGGCCTCAAGAGACCCAGTACTTC. Protein product: CASSRPTSGPQETQYF.